Sequencing of this T cell receptor (beta chain) was carried out in a study of T cell responses to AZD1222 COVID-19 vaccine. On this clone: Its specificity is not known. Compared with germline, one end of the junction differs, possibly owing to a read error.

Using immunoSEQ multiplex PCR, the repertoire was profiled, and TCRdb retains in-frame clones only, with some absent. The table lists roughly 160,000 clones, approximately 92% of them singletons. Study-level points and caveats: White British ancestry dominated among donors, who included more females, and clonal diversity was possibly underestimated.

The CDR3 consists of 15 residues. Germline lookup yields CDR1 SSHAT and CDR2 FNYEAQ (reference sequence). This specimen consisted of peripheral blood, obtained on day 0 of AZD1222 vaccination. The sequence derives from an adult in good health. The gene calls are TRBV7-7 and TRBJ2-2, with 8 bases identical to TRBD1. The CDR3 region is CASSPGTGYTGELFF. In DNA, the CDR3 is TGTGCTAGCAGCCCAGGGACAGGCTACACCGGGGAGCTGTTTTTT.